The subject of this entry is one TCR beta chain. Its antigen is undetermined. This entry comes from a study of T cells in Graves' hyperthyroidism and ophthalmopathy. This CDR3 region has 16 residues. Germline CDR1 SGHRS, CDR2 YFSETQ. Trimming cost V 4 bases and J 2 bases; bases outside gene matches: 8. The CDR3 regions of TCR beta were amplified from RNA transcripts. Carried out on the TCR CDR3, a first-round RT-PCR used the HTBI primer set. Using its own MiXCR run on the multiplex PCR reads, TCRdb lists one record per CDR3 protein. The sample consists of about 610,000 distinct CDR3 sequences, roughly 14% of them appearing once. Overall study findings and caveats: A model of 13 V-J pairs discriminated ophthalmopathy from stable hyperthyroidism.

An approximately 9.4 ml volume of fresh peripheral blood provided the PBMCs. Sequenced input: blood. This sequence originates from a middle-aged woman with Graves' ophthalmopathy. The chain uses TRBV5-1 and TRBJ2-7; TRBD2 aligns across 11 bases. The CDR3 protein is CASSVNIAGGTYEQYF. Here the CDR3 DNA reads TGCGCCAGCAGCGTAAACATAGCGGGAGGGACCTACGAGCAGTACTTC.